These 26 T cell receptor beta chains came from one sample sequenced in a study of shared clonotypes between healthy human individuals. This table comes from immunoSEQ multiplex PCR, and its TCRdb copy is limited to in-frame clones, with some not included. The data contain around 620,000 clones, approximately 96% of them seen just once; the ten biggest clones take up 0.095% to 0.14%. Naive CD8 cells were CD45RO-negative, positively selected for CCR7, excluding terminally differentiated effector memory CD45RA+ cells. Material for sequencing was naive CD8+ T cells sorted from blood. These receptors originate from a woman aged 25 to 39 in good health.

In this sample, this clone turned up a few times. The genes are TRBV19 and TRBJ1-1, with D tentatively TRBD1 (5 bases). Germline CDR1 reads LNHDA; CDR2 reads SQIVND (reference sequence). V was trimmed by 6 bases and J by 0 bases, leaving 8 bases between them. The CDR3 has 13 amino acids. CDR3 nucleotide sequence: TGTGCCAGTAGACAGGCCCTGAACACTGAAGCTTTCTTT. This sequence encodes CASRQALNTEAFF. Combining the CDR3 with reference TRBV19 and TRBJ1-1 gives the whole variable domain DGGITQSPKYLFRKEGQNVTLSCEQNLNHDAMYWYRQDPGQGLRLIYYSQIVNDFQKGDIAEGYSVSREKKESFPLTVTSAQKNPTAFYLCASRQALNTEAFFGQGTRLTVV.

The chain carries TRBV28 and TRBJ2-1; D not certain. Trimming took off 3 bases at V and 9 bases at J, with 9 bases between the two ends. Germline values: CDR1 MDHEN, CDR2 SYDVKM. This CDR3 spans 12 amino acids. The CDR3 reads CASSLRDREQFF. In nucleotides, the CDR3 is TGTGCCAGCAGTTTGCGTGATCGTGAGCAGTTCTTC.

The V call is TRBV9, the J call TRBJ2-7; 7 nucleotides agree with TRBD2. After removal of 0 bases from V and 3 bases from J, the junction contained 3 bases not matched to a gene. The CDR3 covers 14 residues. Germline V gene lookup returns CDR1 SGDLS and CDR2 YYNGEE. In DNA form, the CDR3 reads TGTGCCAGCAGCGTAGGACTAGCCAACTACGAGCAGTACTTC. This translates into CASSVGLANYEQYF.

The V and J genes are TRBV14 and TRBJ1-2; D is uncertain. The CDR3 length is 16 residues. The V end was cut by 0 bases, the J end by 2 bases, with 13 bases between. Germline lookup yields CDR1 SGHDN and CDR2 FVKESK. CDR3 sequence (DNA): TGTGCCAGCAGCCAAGATCTCCCCAGGCTGAACTATGGCTACACCTTC. This sequence encodes CASSQDLPRLNYGYTF.

V usage is TRBV4-1 and J usage is TRBJ2-2; 7 bases align to TRBD2. Per germline, CDR1 MGHRA and CDR2 YSYEKL. With 1 base clipped from V and 5 bases from J, the junction kept 7 bases outside the gene matches. This CDR3 spans 16 amino acids. This chain's CDR3 is CASSQGPGTITGELFF. The CDR3 nucleotides read TGCGCCAGCAGCCAAGGACCGGGGACTATAACCGGGGAGCTGTTTTTT.

This clone was recorded only once. The chain joins TRBV15 to TRBJ2-7, with TRBD2 as a possible D gene (6 bases). This CDR3 is 13 amino acids long. Per germline, CDR1 LNHNV and CDR2 YYDKDF (reference sequence). With 3 bases removed from V and 7 bases from J, the gap between germline ends came to 13 bases. CDR3 protein: CATSSFDAGEQYF. CDR3 coding DNA: TGTGCCACCAGCAGTTTTGACGCGGGGGAGCAGTACTTC. Complete variable domain (other parts from reference TRBV15 and TRBJ2-7): DAMVIQNPRYQVTQFGKPVTLSCSQTLNHNVMYWYQQKSSQAPKLLFHYYDKDFNNEADTPDNFQSRRPNTSFCFLDIRSPGLGDTAMYLCATSSFDAGEQYFGPGTRLTVT.

The chain couples TRBV9 to TRBJ1-4; D might be TRBD1 (5 bases). The CDR3 totals 14 residues. Trimming removed 4 bases from V and 3 bases from J, with 10 bases in between. Germline V gene data show CDR1 as SGDLS and CDR2 as YYNGEE. CDR3 in DNA: TGTGCCAGCAGCTTAGCAGGGTCTAATGAAAAACTGTTTTTT. Its translation is CASSLAGSNEKLFF.

V is TRBV4-1 and J is TRBJ1-6, with 8 positions matching TRBD1. The V and J ends lost 0 bases and 11 bases, in that order; junction bases with no gene match: 9. CDR3 size: 16 residues. Per germline, CDR1 MGHRA and CDR2 YSYEKL. The CDR3 spells CASSQDPPDRGPPLHF. CDR3 DNA sequence: TGCGCCAGCAGCCAAGATCCCCCTGACAGGGGACCACCCCTCCACTTT.

Concerning this clone: Other nucleotide sequences in the sample specify the same CDR3. V gene TRBV28 combines with J gene TRBJ1-1; tentative D call: TRBD1 (5 bases). With 5 bases removed from V and 1 base from J, the gap between germline ends came to 5 bases. CDR3 length: 12 amino acids. Germline V gene data show CDR1 as MDHEN and CDR2 as SYDVKM. In DNA, the CDR3 is TGTGCCAGCAGTCAGGGGAACACTGAAGCTTTCTTT. The encoded protein is CASSQGNTEAFF.

This chain connects TRBV4-1 to TRBJ1-5; tentatively, D is TRBD1 (5 bases). Germline-derived CDR1 and CDR2 are MGHRA and YSYEKL. Trimming stripped 1 base from V and 12 bases from J, with 13 bases between. This CDR3 has 13 amino acids. CDR3 nucleotide sequence: TGCGCCAGCAGCCAAGGGCCCCTAGGGGACCAGCATTTT. Protein product: CASSQGPLGDQHF.

This clone was counted a single time. This chain joins TRBV16 and TRBJ1-2; 7 nucleotides agree with TRBD1. V lost 0 bases, J lost 5 bases, and 12 bases stayed unmatched. The CDR3 sequence is 17 residues long. Germline values: CDR1 KGHSY, CDR2 FQNENV. DNA for the CDR3: TGTGCCAGCAGCCAATCGGACAGGTCACCCTCCAAATATGGCTACACCTTC. Amino acid sequence: CASSQSDRSPSKYGYTF.

This sequence joins TRBV19 and TRBJ1-1, with 11 nucleotides matching TRBD1. Trimming removed 6 bases from V and 5 bases from J; junction bases left unmatched: 8. CDR1 and CDR2 from the germline V gene are LNHDA and SQIVND (reference sequence). The CDR3 sequence is 15 residues long. CDR3 nucleotides: TGTGCCAGTAGCAGCGGGACAGGGGGATTTACTGAAGCTTTCTTT. As protein: CASSSGTGGFTEAFF.

The chain has TRBV5-6 and TRBJ1-2; D uncertain. The V end lost 0 bases, the J end lost 0 bases, and 6 bases lay between the germline ends. CDR1 is SGHDT, CDR2 YYEEEE, per germline. The CDR3 runs 14 residues. The CDR3 reads CASSLVSANYGYTF. In DNA, the CDR3 is TGTGCCAGCAGCTTGGTCAGCGCTAACTATGGCTACACCTTC.

The genes are TRBV28 and TRBJ1-4; 7 positions agree with TRBD1. Trimming cost V 4 bases and J 3 bases; bases outside gene matches: 5. The CDR3 sequence is 15 residues long. Germline CDR1 MDHEN, CDR2 SYDVKM. The CDR3 sequence: CASSSPGTANEKLFF. The CDR3 nucleotides read TGTGCCAGCAGTTCGCCCGGGACAGCTAATGAAAAACTGTTTTTT.

The chain combines TRBV6-5 with TRBJ2-7; 9 nucleotides agree with TRBD1. Germline CDR1 MNHEY, CDR2 SVGAGI. The CDR3 consists of 14 residues. V shed 5 bases and J 3 bases; nucleotides not matched to a gene: 5. This chain's CDR3 is CASSHPGQGYEQYF. The CDR3 DNA reads TGTGCCAGCAGTCATCCGGGACAGGGCTACGAGCAGTACTTC.

The J gene is TRBJ2-1, the V gene TRBV6-1, with D possibly being TRBD1 or TRBD2 (5 bases each). CDR1 and CDR2 from the germline V gene are MNHNS and SASEGT. The CDR3 totals 14 residues. V lost 4 bases to trimming and J lost 6 bases, with 13 bases between them. CDR3 amino acids: CASSGGLALNEQFF. CDR3 DNA sequence: TGTGCCAGCAGTGGGGGCCTAGCTCTCAATGAGCAGTTCTTC.

The chain combines TRBV7-3 with TRBJ2-1; either TRBD1 or TRBD2 may supply D (5 bases each). Trimming stripped 5 bases from V and 6 bases from J, with 11 bases between. CDR3 size: 13 residues. Germline CDR1 and CDR2: SGHTA and FQGTGA. The CDR3 DNA follows: TGTGCCAGCAGCGGGGGAGTAATCAATGAGCAGTTCTTC. It is translated as CASSGGVINEQFF.

This clone was detected a few times. The V and J genes are TRBV29-1 and TRBJ2-7; D unresolved. The V and J ends lost 3 bases and 0 bases respectively, with 9 bases between them. There are 13 residues in the CDR3. Germline-derived CDR1 and CDR2 are SQVTM and ANQGSEA. CDR3: CSVEVTSSYEQYF. CDR3 coding DNA: TGCAGCGTTGAGGTGACAAGCTCCTACGAGCAGTACTTC.

Here the CDR3 reads CASSSDPPHGDTDTQYF. The DNA of the CDR3 is TGTGCCAGCTCATCCGACCCCCCTCACGGGGACACAGATACGCAGTATTTT. The V and J genes are TRBV18 and TRBJ2-3, with a possible D match to TRBD2 (5 bases). The CDR3 is 17 residues long. Trimming took off 5 bases at V and 2 bases at J, with 20 bases between the two ends. CDR1 is KGHSH and CDR2 is LQKENI in the germline V gene.

CDR3: CASSRDSGANVLTF. CDR3 in DNA: TGTGCCAGCAGCCGGGACTCTGGGGCCAACGTCCTGACTTTC. The chain employs TRBV7-9 and TRBJ2-6; TRBD2 is a possible D gene (5 bases). CDR1 and CDR2 (germline): SEHNR, FQNEAQ (reference sequence). CDR3 size: 14 residues. V was pared by 5 bases and J by 0 bases, with 5 bases between. The full variable domain, its missing parts supplied by reference TRBV7-9 and TRBJ2-6, is DTGVSQNPRHKITKRGQNVTFRCDPISEHNRLYWYRQTLGQGPEFLTYFQNEAQLEKSRLLSDRFSAERPKGSFSTLEIQRTEQGDSAMYLCASSRDSGANVLTFGAGSRLTVL.

In regard to this clone: Other DNA sequences in this sample translate to the same CDR3. The genes are TRBV28 and TRBJ2-7; D possibly corresponds to TRBD2 (6 bases). Germline CDR1 reads MDHEN; CDR2 reads SYDVKM. V lost 6 bases, J lost 1 base, and 13 bases lay in between. The CDR3 spans 14 residues. The CDR3 region is CASSLSGSSYEQYF. DNA for the CDR3: TGTGCCAGCAGCCTGTCCGGGAGTTCCTACGAGCAGTACTTC.

The chain has TRBV10-1 and TRBJ2-7; TRBD1 matches 10 bases. The CDR3 has 16 amino acids. J lost 4 bases, V lost 0 bases, and 6 bases had no gene match. The germline V gene has CDR1 WNHNN and CDR2 SYGVQD (reference sequence). The CDR3 nucleotides are TGCGCCAGCAGTGAGTCTCCGGACAGGGGGTTATACGAGCAGTACTTC. Translating gives CASSESPDRGLYEQYF.

The chain couples TRBV27 to TRBJ1-4, with D uncertain. The V end was cut by 6 bases, the J end by 8 bases, with 10 bases between. The CDR3 contains 12 residues. CDR1 MNHEY and CDR2 SMNVEV come from the germline V gene (reference sequence). The CDR3 bases are TGTGCCAGCAGGGCAGGAGGGGAAAAACTGTTTTTT. Translating gives CASRAGGEKLFF. Full variable domain (outside the CDR3, taken from reference TRBV27 and TRBJ1-4): EAQVTQNPRYLITVTGKKLTVTCSQNMNHEYMSWYRQDPGLGLRQIYYSMNVEVTDKGDVPEGYKVSRKEKRNFPLILESPSPNQTSLYFCASRAGGEKLFFGSGTQLSVL.

The V call is TRBV27, the J call TRBJ1-2, with 8 bases aligning to TRBD1. CDR3 size: 15 residues. Trimming at V came to 5 bases and at J to 5 bases, leaving 10 bases not matched to a gene. CDR1 is MNHEY, CDR2 SMNVEV, per germline (reference sequence). CDR3 coding DNA: TGTGCCAGCAGTCGAGTGACAGGGGCCCAGTATGGCTACACCTTC. Residues: CASSRVTGAQYGYTF.

The chain recombines TRBV5-6 with TRBJ2-5, with 14 positions matching TRBD2. J gave up 1 base and V 2 bases, and 10 bases lay outside the gene matches. CDR1 and CDR2 (germline): SGHDT, YYEEEE. The CDR3 loop spans 19 amino acids. Here the CDR3 reads CASSFIRGLAGESQETQYF. The CDR3, as DNA: TGTGCCAGCAGCTTTATTCGGGGACTAGCGGGAGAGAGCCAAGAGACCCAGTACTTC.

The chain carries TRBV28 and TRBJ2-7; TRBD2 matches 11 bases. The CDR3 runs 15 residues. After removal of 6 bases from V and 3 bases from J, the junction contained 7 bases not matched to a gene. Germline loops: CDR1 MDHEN, CDR2 SYDVKM. CDR3 residues: CASRQTSGRGYEQYF. In DNA form, the CDR3 reads TGTGCCAGCAGGCAAACTAGCGGGAGAGGCTACGAGCAGTACTTC.